The TCR beta chain described here comes from a study of blood T cell repertoires in COVID-19. For the study at large: Samples taken during acute and convalescent COVID-19 were collected in the United States, Italy and Spain. PBMCs, B-cell-depleted T cells, or T cells were the source of the cDNA or gDNA that made up the material.

As handled by the study authors: Reference gene primer amplification gave nucleated cell count estimates. Profiling relied on immunoSEQ multiplex PCR, and the TCRdb table lists in-frame clones only, not all of them. Clone size and the V and J calls come from that table; the DNA yielded D and trimming. The sample shows some 30,000 clones, 85% to 90% of them seen only once. The CDR3 totals 15 residues. Trimming took 0 bases from V and 0 from J, leaving 7 bases between them. Germline CDR1 reads SGHRS; CDR2 reads YFSETQ. The clonotype comes from a man aged 70 or older with active COVID-19. The V and J genes are TRBV5-1 and TRBJ2-1, with a weak D call TRBD2 (5 bases). The specimen sequenced was peripheral blood. The CDR3 nucleotides read TGCGCCAGCAGCTTGGGGGGAGCCTCCTACAATGAGCAGTTCTTC. Its translation is CASSLGGASYNEQFF.